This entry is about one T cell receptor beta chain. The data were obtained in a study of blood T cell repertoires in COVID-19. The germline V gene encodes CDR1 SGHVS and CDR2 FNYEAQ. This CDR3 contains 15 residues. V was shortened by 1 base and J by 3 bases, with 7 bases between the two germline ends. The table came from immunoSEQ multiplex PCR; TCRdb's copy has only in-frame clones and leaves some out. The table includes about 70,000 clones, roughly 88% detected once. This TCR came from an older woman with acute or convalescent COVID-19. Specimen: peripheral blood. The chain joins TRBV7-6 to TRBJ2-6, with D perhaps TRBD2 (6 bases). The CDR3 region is CASSLGGVGANVLTF. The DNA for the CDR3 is TGTGCCAGCAGCTTAGGGGGGGTTGGGGCCAACGTCCTGACTTTC.